This is a list of T cell receptor beta chains from one sample in a study of OX40 agonist ivuxolimab in advanced cancers. Sequencing was performed with immunoSEQ multiplex PCR; in TCRdb, only in-frame clones are kept and a portion is missing. The sample holds about 69,000 clones, more than 75% seen once. This specimen was CD4+ or CD8+ T cells sorted from blood, taken in a trial of the OX40 agonist ivuxolimab. The origin of the receptors is an adult with an advanced solid tumor such as melanoma, head and neck, liver or kidney cancer. Both conserved end residues are part of each CDR3. D genes are given only for firm matches. Only part of the rows carry a size: once, few, many, or a class if the clone is expanded.

V gene: TRBV4-3
J gene: TRBJ1-1
clone size: NA
D gene: NA
CDR3 DNA: TGCGCCAGCAGCCTGACAGAGAACACTGAAGCTTTCTTT
CDR3 protein: CASSLTENTEAFF

V gene: TRBV7-9
J gene: TRBJ1-1
clone size: NA
D gene: NA
CDR3 DNA: TGTGCCAGCAGCTTACAGGGGCACACTGAAGCTTTCTTT
CDR3 protein: CASSLQGHTEAFF

V gene: TRBV18
J gene: TRBJ2-3
clone size: NA
D gene: TRBD2
CDR3 DNA: TGTGCCAGCTCACCAGGACTAGCGGGGCGTAGCACAGATACGCAGTATTTT
CDR3 protein: CASSPGLAGRSTDTQYF

V gene: TRBV2
J gene: TRBJ2-7
clone size: NA
D gene: NA
CDR3 DNA: TGTGCCAGCAGTCCAACATACTTGAAACGGGAGCAGTACTTC
CDR3 protein: CASSPTYLKREQYF

V gene: TRBV4-2
J gene: TRBJ2-7
clone size: once
D gene: NA
CDR3 DNA: TGTGCCAGCAGCCAAGCGGGGACATCCTGGGGGTCCTACGAGCAGTACTTC
CDR3 protein: CASSQAGTSWGSYEQYF

V gene: TRBV6-6
J gene: TRBJ2-1
clone size: NA
D gene: TRBD1
CDR3 DNA: TGTGCCAGCAGGCTTTTGGGGACAGGGACTCCCAATGAGCAGTTCTTC
CDR3 protein: CASRLLGTGTPNEQFF

V gene: TRBV2
J gene: TRBJ2-2
clone size: NA
D gene: TRBD1
CDR3 DNA: TGTGCCAGCATCGACGCGGACAGGTACACCGGGGAGCTGTTTTTT
CDR3 protein: CASIDADRYTGELFF

V gene: TRBV2
J gene: TRBJ1-1
clone size: NA
D gene: NA
CDR3 DNA: TGTGCCAGCAGTGTTCTTGGGGGGAACACTGAAGCTTTCTTT
CDR3 protein: CASSVLGGNTEAFF

V gene: TRBV5-1
J gene: TRBJ2-7
clone size: NA
D gene: TRBD1
CDR3 DNA: TGCGCCAGCAGCCCGGACAGGGGCTACGAGCAGTACTTC
CDR3 protein: CASSPDRGYEQYF

V gene: TRBV4-2
J gene: TRBJ2-7
clone size: NA
D gene: NA
CDR3 DNA: TGTGCCAGCAGCCAAGATGGAGGACTGGGAGAGCAGTACTTC
CDR3 protein: CASSQDGGLGEQYF

V gene: TRBV5-4
J gene: TRBJ1-2
clone size: NA
D gene: NA
CDR3 DNA: TGTGCCAGCAGCTTGGCCACGGGGGGCGCTTTATTTGGCTACACCTTC
CDR3 protein: CASSLATGGALFGYTF

V gene: TRBV4-1
J gene: TRBJ1-2
clone size: NA
D gene: TRBD1
CDR3 DNA: TGCGCCAGCAGCCAAGATCCGGGACAGGGGGCGGGTGGCTACACCTTC
CDR3 protein: CASSQDPGQGAGGYTF

V gene: TRBV19
J gene: TRBJ2-1
clone size: once
D gene: TRBD2
CDR3 DNA: TGTGCCAGTACCGGACTAGCGGGGGAATCCTACAATGAGCAGTTCTTC
CDR3 protein: CASTGLAGESYNEQFF

V gene: TRBV27
J gene: TRBJ1-3
clone size: NA
D gene: NA
CDR3 DNA: TGTGCCAGCAGTCAGTTTGGGGGGCTTAACACCATATATTTT
CDR3 protein: CASSQFGGLNTIYF

V gene: TRBV6-6
J gene: TRBJ1-4
clone size: NA
D gene: NA
CDR3 DNA: TGTGCCAGCAGTTACGTGGACTTTAATGAAAAACTGTTTTTT
CDR3 protein: CASSYVDFNEKLFF

V gene: TRBV5-4
J gene: TRBJ1-2
clone size: NA
D gene: TRBD1
CDR3 DNA: TGTGCCAGCAGCTTGGGGGACAGGAGGAACTATGGCTACACCTTC
CDR3 protein: CASSLGDRRNYGYTF

V gene: TRBV7-2
J gene: TRBJ2-7
clone size: NA
D gene: NA
CDR3 DNA: TGTGCCAGCAGTACGGGAGCCTACGAGCAGTACTTC
CDR3 protein: CASSTGAYEQYF

V gene: TRBV18
J gene: TRBJ2-2
clone size: NA
D gene: TRBD2
CDR3 DNA: TGTGCCAGCTCACCACGGGCGGGAGAAATCACCGGGGAGCTGTTTTTT
CDR3 protein: CASSPRAGEITGELFF

V gene: TRBV5-1
J gene: TRBJ2-2
clone size: NA
D gene: NA
CDR3 DNA: TGCGCCAGCAGGGTCCCGGGACAGAACACCGGGGAGCTGTTTTTT
CDR3 protein: CASRVPGQNTGELFF

V gene: TRBV27
J gene: TRBJ2-5
clone size: once
D gene: NA
CDR3 DNA: TGTGCCAGCAGTCCTAGGGACCGCCCCGAGGGGGGGGAGACCCAGTACTTC
CDR3 protein: CASSPRDRPEGGETQYF